This T cell receptor (beta chain) was obtained from a study of molecular identifiers for immune sequencing clone quantification. CDR1 and CDR2 (germline): SEHNR, FQNEAQ (reference sequence). This CDR3 has 16 amino acids. Trimming at V came to 2 bases and at J to 4 bases, leaving 8 bases not matched to a gene. MiXCR, run by TCRdb on the PCR reads, gives a single entry per CDR3 protein. The repertoire holds around 100,000 distinct CDR3 sequences, with 30% to 35% as singletons. Naive CD8 sequencing libraries were generated from 20,000 to 1,000,000 sorted cells, with 10%, 30% or 50% RNA as input. General study points: Under 1% of molecules in naive cells, but over 99% of effector molecules, belonged to clones above 20 RNA copies. Spike-in Jurkat TCR RNA from a single cell reportedly registered among one million naive cells.

This clonotype has only a few counts. Its antigen is still unknown. The source of this sequence is a human donor in good health. Some libraries in this study had Jurkat cell RNA spiked in. The V gene is TRBV7-9, the J gene TRBJ2-4; 7 positions agree with TRBD2. Sequenced material: naive CD8+ T cells from blood, with Jurkat cell RNA spiked in. As for subset: FACS-sorted CD8+CD4-CCR7+CD45RA+ naive T cells. The CDR3 DNA is TGTGCCAGCAGCTTAACAGGACTAGGTCTTAAAAACATTCAGTACTTC. Translation gives CASSLTGLGLKNIQYF.